Listed here is a single TCR beta chain. The data stem from a study of blood T cell repertoires in COVID-19. About the research overall: PBMCs, B-cell-depleted T cells, or T cells were the source of the cDNA or gDNA that made up the material.

The repertoire was sequenced with immunoSEQ multiplex PCR; TCRdb's copy has only in-frame clones and lacks some. The profile covers some 180,000 clones, with 65% to 85% appearing a single time and about 7% taken by the ten largest. Germline V lookup: CDR1 MNHEY, CDR2 SVGAGI. Trimming left V 6 bases short and J 5 bases short, with 17 bases between. The CDR3 totals 15 residues. This chain connects TRBV6-5 to TRBJ1-5; a weak D match, TRBD1 (5 bases). This receptor was obtained from a woman in her thirties or forties with COVID-19, enrolled during active disease. Input material: peripheral blood. The CDR3 here is CASSSGTPRYQPQHF. The CDR3 bases are TGTGCCAGCAGCTCCGGGACTCCGAGGTATCAGCCCCAGCATTTT.